The 12 T cell receptor beta chains below were found in one sample sequenced in a study of T cells in tuberculosis. Method: immunoSEQ multiplex PCR; TCRdb's copy keeps in-frame clones and lacks some. The sample carries approximately 30,000 clones, approximately 90% recorded once. Time point given: new active TB diagnosis, blood taken before or within 7 days of starting treatment. The source was PBMCs, collected at tuberculosis diagnosis. Receptors originate from an adult with tuberculosis.

This clone was seen only a few times. Distinct nucleotide sequences in the sample also encode this CDR3. The V and J genes are TRBV5-5 and TRBJ1-2; maybe TRBD1 (6 bases). This CDR3 has 13 residues. The V gene's germline CDR1 is SGHKS and CDR2 YYEKEE (reference sequence). V was cut by 2 bases and J by 2 bases, with 7 bases left in between. The CDR3 DNA reads TGTGCCAGCAGCTTAGGACAGAACTATGGCTACACCTTC. Its protein is CASSLGQNYGYTF.

The J gene is TRBJ2-7, the V gene TRBV7-6; TRBD1 matches 10 bases. CDR1 and CDR2 from the germline V gene are SGHVS and FNYEAQ. The ends lost 1 base at V and 2 bases at J; junction bases unmatched: 2. CDR3 length: 15 amino acids. CDR3 protein: CASSLGTGGAYEQYF. For the CDR3, the DNA is TGTGCCAGCAGCTTAGGGACAGGGGGAGCCTACGAGCAGTACTTC.

The V and J genes are TRBV9 and TRBJ2-7, with 12 bases lining up with TRBD1. From germline, CDR1 is SGDLS and CDR2 YYNGEE. This CDR3 is 15 amino acids long. After removal of 2 bases from V and 5 bases from J, the junction contained 5 bases not matched to a gene. The CDR3 reads CASSVGQGASHEQYF. The CDR3 DNA follows: TGTGCCAGCAGCGTGGGACAGGGGGCTTCCCACGAGCAGTACTTC.

This sequence joins TRBV19 and TRBJ2-6, with TRBD1 as a possible D gene (6 bases). Germline CDR1 LNHDA, CDR2 SQIVND (reference sequence). The CDR3 extends over 18 amino acids. V was pared by 7 bases and J by 0 bases, with 19 bases between. The CDR3 DNA sequence: TGTGCCAGTAACCTGCGGCAGGGGCTCAGCTCTGGGGCCAACGTCCTGACTTTC. This gives the protein CASNLRQGLSSGANVLTF. Complete variable domain (other parts from reference TRBV19 and TRBJ2-6): DGGITQSPKYLFRKEGQNVTLSCEQNLNHDAMYWYRQDPGQGLRLIYYSQIVNDFQKGDIAEGYSVSREKKESFPLTVTSAQKNPTAFYLCASNLRQGLSSGANVLTFGAGSRLTVL.

The V and J genes are TRBV30 and TRBJ1-1; the match to TRBD1 covers 9 bases. This CDR3 region has 12 residues. V lost 8 bases to trimming and J lost 5 bases; unmatched junction nucleotides: 6. Germline-derived CDR1 and CDR2 are GTSNPN and SVGIG (reference sequence). The CDR3 reads CASHRGQTEAFF. The CDR3 nucleotides are TGTGCCAGCCACAGGGGGCAAACTGAAGCTTTCTTT.

The V call is TRBV9, the J call TRBJ2-3; weak D call: TRBD2 (5 bases). The CDR3 consists of 14 residues. Trimming took 0 bases from V and 0 from J, leaving 5 bases between them. Per the germline V gene, CDR1 is SGDLS and CDR2 is YYNGEE. The CDR3 bases are TGTGCCAGCAGCGTAGGGACTAGCACAGATACGCAGTATTTT. Its translation: CASSVGTSTDTQYF.

The rearrangement links TRBV9 to TRBJ2-3; D gene unclear. Trimming removed 3 bases from V and 0 bases from J, with 8 bases in between. Germline loops: CDR1 SGDLS, CDR2 YYNGEE. The CDR3 has 14 residues. CDR3: CASSASLSTDTQYF. CDR3 in DNA: TGTGCCAGCAGCGCCAGTCTTAGCACAGATACGCAGTATTTT. Using reference TRBV9 and TRBJ2-3 for the parts outside the CDR3, the full variable domain is DSGVTQTPKHLITATGQRVTLRCSPRSGDLSVYWYQQSLDQGLQFLIQYYNGEERAKGNILERFSAQQFPDLHSELNLSSLELGDSALYFCASSASLSTDTQYFGPGTRLTVL.

Within the sample, this clone is medium-sized. This chain connects TRBV19 to TRBJ2-2, with 8 bases identical to TRBD2. This CDR3 comprises 17 residues. CDR1 and CDR2 from the germline V gene are LNHDA and SQIVND (reference sequence). Trimming removed 0 bases from V and 0 bases from J; junction bases left unmatched: 3. The CDR3 DNA sequence: TGTGCCAGTAGTATAGAACTAGCGGACTCGAACACCGGGGAGCTGTTTTTT. Amino acid sequence: CASSIELADSNTGELFF. Looking up the rest from reference TRBV19 and TRBJ2-2 gives the full variable domain: DGGITQSPKYLFRKEGQNVTLSCEQNLNHDAMYWYRQDPGQGLRLIYYSQIVNDFQKGDIAEGYSVSREKKESFPLTVTSAQKNPTAFYLCASSIELADSNTGELFFGEGSRLTVL.

V gene TRBV7-9 combines with J gene TRBJ2-1; D gene ambiguous. The CDR3 extends over 11 amino acids. Germline values: CDR1 SEHNR, CDR2 FQNEAQ (reference sequence). Trimming took 0 bases from V and 8 from J, leaving 2 bases between them. Here the CDR3 reads CASSLADEQFF. The CDR3, as DNA: TGTGCCAGCAGCTTAGCCGATGAGCAGTTCTTC.

The chain recombines TRBV28 with TRBJ1-1; TRBD1 might be the D (6 bases). The germline CDR1 and CDR2 sequences are MDHEN and SYDVKM. CDR3 length equals 15 residues. V was cut by 5 bases and J by 7 bases, with 20 bases left in between. CDR3 sequence (DNA): TGTGCCAGCAGTACCCGTTGGCAGGGGTTTGGTGAAGCTTTCTTT. Residues: CASSTRWQGFGEAFF.

CDR3: CASSPQGTGDTEAFF. Written as DNA, the CDR3 is TGTGCCAGCAGCCCTCAGGGGACAGGGGACACTGAAGCTTTCTTT. The chain uses TRBV4-2 and TRBJ1-1; 10 bases map to TRBD1. The CDR3 is made up of 15 amino acids. Trimming took 4 bases from V and 3 from J; bases not matched to a gene: 5. CDR1 and CDR2 from the germline V gene are LGHNA and YNFKEQ.

This rearrangement joins TRBV7-2 to TRBJ2-1; D may be TRBD2 (6 bases). This CDR3 is 18 amino acids long. Germline V gene lookup returns CDR1 SGHTA and CDR2 FQGNSA. V was clipped by 5 bases and J by 7 bases, with 27 bases between them. This chain's CDR3 is CASSHNQTLAVIRNEQFF. The CDR3 coding sequence is TGTGCCAGCAGCCACAACCAGACCTTAGCGGTGATAAGGAATGAGCAGTTCTTC.